This T cell receptor (beta chain) is drawn from a study of T cell responses to AZD1222 COVID-19 vaccine. About this clone itself: The target antigen is unknown.

Unmatched junction bases numbered 18, after V lost 3 bases and J lost 8 bases. CDR3 size: 17 residues. Germline assignment: CDR1 SGHDT and CDR2 YYEEEE. Study-wide findings and caveats: Repertoires were obtained solely post-peak T cell response.

Libraries were prepared by immunoSEQ multiplex PCR; TCRdb keeps only in-frame clonotypes and omits some of them. In the table there are 150,000 or so clones, around nine tenths of which are singletons. V and J are TRBV5-6 and TRBJ1-1; 8 bases are shared with TRBD1. The sample in question was peripheral blood, obtained on day 0 of AZD1222 vaccination. The clonotype was recovered from an adult in good health. The CDR3 DNA is TGTGCCAGCAGCTCTCTGCCCAAGGGACAGGTATTTCCCGAAGCTTTCTTT. This codes for CASSSLPKGQVFPEAFF.